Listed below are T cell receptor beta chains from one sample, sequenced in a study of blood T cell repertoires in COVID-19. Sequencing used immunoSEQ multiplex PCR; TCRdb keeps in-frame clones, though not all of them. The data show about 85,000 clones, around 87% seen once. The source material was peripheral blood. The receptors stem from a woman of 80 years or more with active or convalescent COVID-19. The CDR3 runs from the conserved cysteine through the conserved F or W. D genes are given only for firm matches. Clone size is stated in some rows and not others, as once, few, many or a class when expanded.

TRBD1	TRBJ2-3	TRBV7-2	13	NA	TGTGCCAGCAGCTTAGTCGAAGACAGGGGGCGGTATTTT	CASSLVEDRGRYF
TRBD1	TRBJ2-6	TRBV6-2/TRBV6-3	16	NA	TGTGCCAGCAGTCAACAGGGGCACTCTGGGGCCAACGTCCTGACTTTC	CASSQQGHSGANVLTF
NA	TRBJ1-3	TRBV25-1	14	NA	TGTGCCAGCAGTACGAATACGAGGGGAAACACCATATATTTT	CASSTNTRGNTIYF
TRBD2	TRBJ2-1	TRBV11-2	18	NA	TGTGCCAGCAGCTTAGATCGCCTAGCGGGAGGGCCCTACAATGAGCAGTTCTTC	CASSLDRLAGGPYNEQFF
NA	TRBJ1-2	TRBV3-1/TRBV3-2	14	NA	TGTGCCAGCAGCCAACCTGGGGCTGGCTATGGCTACACCTTC	CASSQPGAGYGYTF
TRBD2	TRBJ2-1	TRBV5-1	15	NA	TGCGCCAGCAGCTTGGTGGCGGGAGGAGGCAATGAGCAGTTCTTC	CASSLVAGGGNEQFF
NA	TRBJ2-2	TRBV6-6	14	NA	TGTGCCAGCAGTTACGGTGAGGACACCGGGGAGCTGTTTTTT	CASSYGEDTGELFF
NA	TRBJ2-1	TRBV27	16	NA	TGTGCCAGCAGTTTATCGAGGATAGCGGCCTCCAATGAGCAGTTCTTC	CASSLSRIAASNEQFF
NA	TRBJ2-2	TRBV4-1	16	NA	TGCGCCAGCAGCCAAGATGGCCCGGGGAACACCGGGGAGCTGTTTTTT	CASSQDGPGNTGELFF
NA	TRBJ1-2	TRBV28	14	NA	TGTGCCAGCAGTTTATATCAGGGAGGCTATGGCTACACCTTC	CASSLYQGGYGYTF
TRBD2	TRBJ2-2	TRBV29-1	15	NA	TGCAGCGTTAGGAGAGCGGGGTTGAACACCGGGGAGCTGTTTTTT	CSVRRAGLNTGELFF
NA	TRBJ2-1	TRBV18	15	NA	TGTGCCAGCTCACCACGCAGTTCGGAGGCCAATGAGCAGTTCTTC	CASSPRSSEANEQFF
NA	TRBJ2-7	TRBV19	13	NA	TGTGCCAGTAGTAGAGGACTTATCTACGAGCAGTACTTC	CASSRGLIYEQYF
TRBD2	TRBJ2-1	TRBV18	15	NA	TGTGCCAGCTCACCAAGAGCGGGACTAGGTCGCGAGCAGTTCTTC	CASSPRAGLGREQFF
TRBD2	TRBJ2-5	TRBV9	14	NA	TGTGCCAGCAGCTCCCGGGGGGGGCAAGAGACCCAGTACTTC	CASSSRGGQETQYF
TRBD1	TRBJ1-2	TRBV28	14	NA	TGTGCCAGCACCCAACGACAGGGGATCTATGGCTACACCTTC	CASTQRQGIYGYTF
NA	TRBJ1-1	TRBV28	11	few	TGTGCCAGCACCGGAGGTATCGGCGCTTTCTTT	CASTGGIGAFF
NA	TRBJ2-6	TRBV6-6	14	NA	TGTGCCACGGGTATCTCAGCTGGGGCCAACGTCCTGACTTTC	CATGISAGANVLTF
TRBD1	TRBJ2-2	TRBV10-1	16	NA	TGCGCCAGCAGCAGGGACAGGGGGTCGAACACCGGGGAGCTGTTTTTT	CASSRDRGSNTGELFF
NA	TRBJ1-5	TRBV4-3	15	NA	TGCGCCAGCAGCCAATCAACAGGGCTGGATCAGCCCCAGCATTTT	CASSQSTGLDQPQHF
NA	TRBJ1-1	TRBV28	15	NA	TGTGCCAGCAGGATGGCGGGACCGATGAACACTGAAGCTTTCTTT	CASRMAGPMNTEAFF
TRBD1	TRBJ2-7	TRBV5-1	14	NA	TGCGCCAGCAGCCTCCCGACAGGGGGGTACGAGCAGTACTTC	CASSLPTGGYEQYF
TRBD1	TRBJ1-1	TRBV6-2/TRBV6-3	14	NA	TGTGCCAGCAGTGATAGCCGGGACAGCGCTGAAGCTTTCTTT	CASSDSRDSAEAFF
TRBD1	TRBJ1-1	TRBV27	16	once	TGTGCCAGCAGTCGCGGCAGGGGGCGAAGGAACACTGAAGCTTTCTTT	CASSRGRGRRNTEAFF
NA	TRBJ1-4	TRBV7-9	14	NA	TGTGCCAGCAGCTTAAACGGGGCTAATGAAAAACTGTTTTTT	CASSLNGANEKLFF
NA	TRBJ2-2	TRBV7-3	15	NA	TGTGCCAGCAGCTTAACGTCGCGGAACACCGGGGAGCTGTTTTTT	CASSLTSRNTGELFF
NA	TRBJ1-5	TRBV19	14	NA	TGTGCCAGTAGTCCCCAACAGGGAAATCAGCCCCAGCATTTT	CASSPQQGNQPQHF
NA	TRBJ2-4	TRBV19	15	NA	TGTGCCAGTAGCACTTCCGAGGTAGCCAAAAACATTCAGTACTTC	CASSTSEVAKNIQYF
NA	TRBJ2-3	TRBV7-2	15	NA	TGTGCCAGCAGCCCCGGGGGAAGCGCCACAGATACGCAGTATTTT	CASSPGGSATDTQYF
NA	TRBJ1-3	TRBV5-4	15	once	TGTGCCAGCAGCCGGGACTACGCCGCCGGAAACACCATATATTTT	CASSRDYAAGNTIYF
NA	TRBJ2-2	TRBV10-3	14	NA	TGTGCCATCCAGGGATCGGAGTTCACCGGGGAGCTGTTTTTT	CAIQGSEFTGELFF
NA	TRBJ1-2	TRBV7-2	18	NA	TGTGCCAGCAGCTTAGGGACAGCACCCTTGATTCTGAACTATGGCTACACCTTC	CASSLGTAPLILNYGYTF
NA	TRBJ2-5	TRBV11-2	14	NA	TGTGCCAGCAGTCCCAACGCGGCACAAGAGACCCAGTACTTC	CASSPNAAQETQYF
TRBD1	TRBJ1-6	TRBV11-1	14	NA	TGTGCCAGCAGCCTTGGACAGGGGAATTCACCCCTCCACTTT	CASSLGQGNSPLHF
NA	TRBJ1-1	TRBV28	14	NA	TGTGCCAGCAGCCGGAGCGACGGGGTTACTGAAGCTTTCTTT	CASSRSDGVTEAFF
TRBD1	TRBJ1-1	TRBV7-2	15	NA	TGTGCCAGCAGCTTAGTGGCAGGGGGCGTCACTGAAGCTTTCTTT	CASSLVAGGVTEAFF
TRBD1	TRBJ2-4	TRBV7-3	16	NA	TGTGCCAGCAGCCCAGGACAGGGGTTTGCCAAAAACATTCAGTACTTC	CASSPGQGFAKNIQYF
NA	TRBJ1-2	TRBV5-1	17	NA	TGCGCCAGCAGCCTAGACCGCCCCCCTACTAGTTACTATGGCTACACCTTC	CASSLDRPPTSYYGYTF
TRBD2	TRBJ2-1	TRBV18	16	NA	TGTGCCAGCTCACCAAGAGTTAGCGGGTCCTACAATGAGCAGTTCTTC	CASSPRVSGSYNEQFF
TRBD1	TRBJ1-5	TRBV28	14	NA	TGTGCCAGCAGTCCAACGACAGGGTACGAGCCCCAGCATTTT	CASSPTTGYEPQHF
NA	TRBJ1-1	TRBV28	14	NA	TGTGCCAGCAGTTTAACGACAGGCGTGGATGGGGCTTTCTTT	CASSLTTGVDGAFF
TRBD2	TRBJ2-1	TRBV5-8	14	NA	TGTGCCCCCTCCGGGACTAGCGGGAGTTTTGAGCAGTTCTTC	CAPSGTSGSFEQFF
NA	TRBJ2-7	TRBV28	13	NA	TGTGCCAGCAGGCGCGGGCCCCACTACGAGCAGTACTTC	CASRRGPHYEQYF
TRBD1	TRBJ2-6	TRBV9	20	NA	TGTGCCAGCAGCGTGGACAGGGTATTATCTGTTCGCTCTGGGGCCAACGTCCTGACTTTC	CASSVDRVLSVRSGANVLTF
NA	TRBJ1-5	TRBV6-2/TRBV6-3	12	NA	TGTGCCAGCAGTTACCGGGAAAAGCCCCAGCATTTT	CASSYREKPQHF
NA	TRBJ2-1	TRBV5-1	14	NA	TGCGCCAGCAGGTTGGGCCCGACTAGCAATGAGCAGTTCTTC	CASRLGPTSNEQFF
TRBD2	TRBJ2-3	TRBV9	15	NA	TGTGCCAGCAGCGTGCTAGCGGGGGGCACAGATACGCAGTATTTT	CASSVLAGGTDTQYF
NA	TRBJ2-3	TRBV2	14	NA	TGTGCCAGCAGCCCCAGGGGAAGGTCAGATACGCAGTATTTT	CASSPRGRSDTQYF
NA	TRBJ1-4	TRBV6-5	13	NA	TGTGCCAGCAGTCAGGGGTCCTATGAAAAACTGTTTTTT	CASSQGSYEKLFF
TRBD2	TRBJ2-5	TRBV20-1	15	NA	TGCAGTGCTAGTATCCTAGCGGCTCCCCAAGAGACCCAGTACTTC	CSASILAAPQETQYF
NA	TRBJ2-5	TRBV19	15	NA	TGTGCCAGTAGTTTAGCAAGAGGAGATTACGAGACCCAGTACTTC	CASSLARGDYETQYF
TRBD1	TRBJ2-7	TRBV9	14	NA	TGTGCCAGCAGCCGAGGACAGGGGGCCTACGAGCAGTACTTC	CASSRGQGAYEQYF